This TCR beta chain was recorded in a study of shared clonotypes between healthy human individuals. A CD45RA-negative memory subset and a CD45RA+ naive subset were separated from the CD4+ cells. Germline V gives CDR1 SGHTA, CDR2 FQGNSA. CDR3 length equals 14 residues. V was pared by 1 base and J by 4 bases, with 7 bases between. Running of the assay took place at deep level. Every subset had its genomic DNA shared out evenly among several immunoSEQ plates. The authors loaded roughly 200 ng DNA, 28,000 or so T cell genomes, into sorted-subset replicate PCRs. Data came from immunoSEQ multiplex PCR; TCRdb stores just in-frame clones and leaves some out. The table shows about 1.5 million clones, with more than 95% occurring only once.

The receptor was derived from a man between 25 and 39 years old in good health. This chain uses TRBV7-2 with TRBJ2-2; D remains ambiguous. What was sequenced was naive CD4+ T cells sorted from blood. Noted subset: CD45RA+ positively selected. CDR3 amino acids: CASSLDMSTGELFF. The CDR3 nucleotides are TGTGCCAGCAGCTTAGATATGTCCACCGGGGAGCTGTTTTTT.